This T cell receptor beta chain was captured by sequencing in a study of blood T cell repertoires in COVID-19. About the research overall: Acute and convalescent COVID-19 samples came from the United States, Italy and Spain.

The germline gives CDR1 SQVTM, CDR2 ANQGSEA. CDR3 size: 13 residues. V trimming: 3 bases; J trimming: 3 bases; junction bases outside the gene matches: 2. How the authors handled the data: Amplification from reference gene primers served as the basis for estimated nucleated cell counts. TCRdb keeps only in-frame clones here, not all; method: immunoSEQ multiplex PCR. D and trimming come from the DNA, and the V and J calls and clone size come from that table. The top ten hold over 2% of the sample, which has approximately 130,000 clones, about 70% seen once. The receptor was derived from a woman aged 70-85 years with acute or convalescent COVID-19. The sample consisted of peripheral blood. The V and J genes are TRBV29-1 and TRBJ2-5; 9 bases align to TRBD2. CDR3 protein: CSVETSGKETQYF. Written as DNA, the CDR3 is TGCAGCGTTGAGACTAGCGGAAAAGAGACCCAGTACTTC. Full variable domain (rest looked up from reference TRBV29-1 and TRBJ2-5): SAVISQKPSRDICQRGTSLTIQCQVDSQVTMMFWYRQQPGQSLTLIATANQGSEATYESGFVIDKFPISRPNLTFSTLTVSNMSPEDSSIYLCSVETSGKETQYFGPGTRLLVL.